This TCR beta chain was observed in a study of T cell responses to AZD1222 COVID-19 vaccine. Sequenced by immunoSEQ multiplex PCR; TCRdb stores in-frame clones only, minus some. The sample yields more than 85,000 clones, 87% seen once. J was trimmed by 4 bases and V by 5 bases; bases with no gene match: 9. Germline V gene data show CDR1 as SNHLY and CDR2 as FYNNEI. The CDR3 sequence is 15 residues long. The sequence was collected from an adult who received the AZD1222 COVID-19 vaccine. V usage is TRBV2 and J usage is TRBJ1-2, with TRBD1 matching over 8 bases. Sequenced here: peripheral blood, sampled 28 days after the second AZD1222 dose. In DNA form, the CDR3 reads TGTGCCAGCAGTAAAACGACAGGGGAGACCTATGGCTACACCTTC. Amino acid sequence: CASSKTTGETYGYTF.